The sequence of this T cell receptor beta chain was determined in a study of tumor-infiltrating lymphocytes in localized non-small cell lung cancer. Study-level information: Several tumor histologies, both smoking statuses, and some post-neoadjuvant chemotherapy samples were included. Tumor tissue and non-adjacent uninvolved lung came from each patient.

The method was immunoSEQ multiplex PCR; TCRdb's version includes in-frame clones alone and lacks a portion of them. Found here are over 15,000 clones, 69% of them singletons; the top ten hold roughly 6%. V shed 2 bases, J shed 2 bases, and the junction held 3 bases outside the gene matches. The CDR3 is 16 residues long. Germline CDR1 is MGHDK and CDR2 is SYGVNS. Points from the study as a whole: Immunotypes IM1 and IM2 had similar TCR-derived T-cell fractions.

Turning to this clone: Its antigen is not identified.

The chain recombines TRBV25-1 with TRBJ2-1, with 10 nucleotides matching TRBD2. This sequence was found in a human donor with non-small cell lung cancer. The material sequenced was lung tumor tissue. This chain's CDR3 is CASSELLAGTYNEQFF. The DNA of the CDR3 is TGTGCCAGCAGTGAACTACTAGCGGGAACCTACAATGAGCAGTTCTTC.